This record looks at one T cell receptor (beta chain) sequence and its context. CDR3 length equals 15 residues. CDR1 is LGHNA and CDR2 is YSLEER in the germline V gene. V trimming: 3 bases; J trimming: 8 bases; junction bases outside the gene matches: 7. This sample was taken from a study of blood T cell repertoires in COVID-19. Looking at the study overall: Specimens from acute and convalescent COVID-19 originated in the United States, Italy and Spain. PBMCs, B-cell-depleted T cells, or T cells provided the cDNA or gDNA that made up the material.

As originally analysed: Amplification of reference gene primers provided the estimated nucleated cell counts. The data were produced by immunoSEQ multiplex PCR, yet TCRdb's version contains in-frame clones alone and is incomplete. V, J and clone size are those of that table, while D and trimming were read from the DNA. Among about 40,000 clones listed, around 93% were seen once. The chain uses TRBV4-3 and TRBJ1-4; the match to TRBD1 covers 9 bases. This sequence originates from a young woman in a cohort sampled during active COVID-19. The sample comprised peripheral blood. The CDR3 loop reads CASSQGTGSFEKLFF. The CDR3 bases are TGCGCCAGCAGCCAGGGGACAGGGTCTTTCGAAAAACTGTTTTTT.